The sequence of this TCR beta chain was determined in a study of Graves' ophthalmopathy and Graves' hyperthyroidism. Study-level findings and limits: Also, most clonotypes expanded in the thyroid above 0.001 frequency appeared in blood.

The CDR3 covers 18 residues. CDR1 and CDR2 (germline): DFQATT, SNEGSKA (reference sequence). Amplification of the TCR beta CDR3 regions used RNA transcripts (as template). HTBI primers were employed in first-round RT-PCR, then a second-round multiplex PCR followed. In TCRdb, the multiplex PCR reads were re-called with MiXCR into one record per CDR3 protein. Of about 600,000 distinct CDR3 sequences listed, approximately 37% were seen once; the top ten hold over 3.5%. No donor had other autoimmune disease, uncontrolled infection, pregnancy or lactation. With regard to this clonotype: Its target is not known. A read error may explain this, as a much larger clone is one base away.

Sequencing was done on a sample of peripheral blood or thyroid tissue (not recorded which). J is TRBJ2-5 and V is TRBV20-1; TRBD1 agrees at 9 bases. The source is an adult man with Graves' hyperthyroidism. The CDR3 reads CSASYRPTGTGLRETQHF. In nucleotides, the CDR3 is TGCAGTGCTAGCTACCGACCGACGGGGACAGGGTTGAGAGAGACCCAGCACTTC.